The rows below give T cell receptor beta chains drawn from one sample of a study of blood T cell repertoires in COVID-19. TCRdb's copy holds only in-frame clones and misses some; the assay was immunoSEQ multiplex PCR. The sample lists some 200,000 clones, roughly four fifths occurring once. Specimen: PBMCs or T cells enriched from blood (not recorded which). The source of these receptors is a man aged 40-55 years who had recovered from COVID-19. CDR3s include the opening cysteine and the closing phenylalanine or tryptophan. A D gene is named only where the DNA matches it firmly. Some rows mark clone size as missing; the rest say once, few, many or name a class of expanded clone.

j_call clone_size v_call d_call cdr3_nt cdr3_aa
TRBJ1-2 NA TRBV5-4 NA TGTGCCAGCAGCTCCGAAGGGGTCTATGGCTACACCTTC CASSSEGVYGYTF
TRBJ1-1 NA TRBV19 TRBD1 TGTGCCAGTAGTGAGGGACAGGGGGCCGCTGAGAACACTGAAGCTTTCTTT CASSEGQGAAENTEAFF
TRBJ2-6 NA TRBV18 NA TGTGCCAGCTCACGCGTCTCTGGGGCCAACGTCCTGACTTTC CASSRVSGANVLTF
TRBJ1-6 NA TRBV6-6 TRBD1 TGTGCCTCCGACAGGGGGGATAATTCACCCCTCCACTTT CASDRGDNSPLHF
TRBJ1-1 NA TRBV7-9 NA TGTGCCAGCAGCTTAGATTGGTTAACGGACACTGAAGCTTTCTTT CASSLDWLTDTEAFF
TRBJ2-1 NA TRBV5-8 TRBD1 TGTGCCAGCAGCCCCGGGACAGGGACTTTACATGAGCAGTTCTTC CASSPGTGTLHEQFF
TRBJ2-7 NA TRBV7-8 TRBD1 TGTGCCAGCAGCCCCCCCAGGGGGGAGCAGTACTTC CASSPPRGEQYF
TRBJ1-5 NA TRBV6-2/TRBV6-3 TRBD1 TGTGCCAGCAGCCCCGGACAGGGATATCAGCCCCAGCATTTT CASSPGQGYQPQHF
TRBJ1-5 NA TRBV27 NA TGTGCCAGCAGGAAAGCGGGGAACTTCAATCAGCCCCAGCATTTT CASRKAGNFNQPQHF
TRBJ1-1 NA TRBV7-3 NA TGTGCCAGCAGCTTAACTTCGCAGGGAGGTACTGAAGCTTTCTTT CASSLTSQGGTEAFF
TRBJ1-3 NA TRBV5-6 NA TGTGCCAGCAGCTTAGAGGAGCTGTCTGGAAACACCATATATTTT CASSLEELSGNTIYF
TRBJ1-5 NA TRBV12-5 TRBD1 TGTGCTAGCGGCAGGGGACAGACCAATAATCAGCCCCAGCATTTT CASGRGQTNNQPQHF
TRBJ1-5 NA TRBV7-8 TRBD1 TGTGCCAGCAGCTTAGGACAGGGTGGTCAGCCCCAGCATTTT CASSLGQGGQPQHF
TRBJ2-3 NA TRBV6-8 NA TGTGCCAGCAGACCGGGACAAAGCACAGATACGCAGTATTTT CASRPGQSTDTQYF
TRBJ2-1 NA TRBV30 TRBD2 TGTGCCTGGACTAAGACTAGCGGGAGGTTCAATGAGCAGTTCTTC CAWTKTSGRFNEQFF
TRBJ1-1 NA TRBV2 TRBD1 TGTGCCAGCCCCGGGACAGTGAACACTGAAGCTTTCTTT CASPGTVNTEAFF
TRBJ1-5 NA TRBV15 NA TGTGCCACCAAAGGACAAACTAGCAATCAGCCCCAGCATTTT CATKGQTSNQPQHF
TRBJ1-2 NA TRBV4-1 TRBD1 TGCGCCAGCAGCCACAGGACAGGGGGCGACTATGGCTACACCTTC CASSHRTGGDYGYTF
TRBJ2-1 NA TRBV11-3 TRBD1 TGTGCCAGCAGCTTAAGCACAGGGGACTCCTACAATGAGCAGTTCTTC CASSLSTGDSYNEQFF
TRBJ1-5 NA TRBV5-4 TRBD1 TGTGCCAGCAGCTTTGGAGGACAGGTTAGCAATCAGCCCCAGCATTTT CASSFGGQVSNQPQHF
TRBJ1-4 few TRBV14 TRBD1 TGTGCCAGCAGCCCCATCCGGACAGGAAGCTACGAAAAACTGTTTTTT CASSPIRTGSYEKLFF
TRBJ2-6 NA TRBV7-8 NA TGTGCCAGCCTCGACAGACCCTCGGGGGCCAACGTCCTGACTTTC CASLDRPSGANVLTF
TRBJ2-2 NA TRBV6-2/TRBV6-3 NA TGTGCCAGCAGTGGTCGGGGGTCCCAATCGAACACCGGGGAGCTGTTTTTT CASSGRGSQSNTGELFF
TRBJ2-5 once TRBV28 NA TGTGCCAGCGGCTCTAGCCTGGAGACCCAGTACTTC CASGSSLETQYF
TRBJ2-7 NA TRBV29-1 TRBD1 TGCAGCGTTGGTATGTTGGGGACAGGGAGGCGTCGGGCCTACGAGCAGTACTTC CSVGMLGTGRRRAYEQYF
TRBJ1-5 NA TRBV12-5 NA TGTGCTAGTGGTTTGGACCCGAGGGAGCCCCAGCATTTT CASGLDPREPQHF